The table lists the clone carrying this T cell receptor (beta chain) with a few counts. Its antigen is unidentified. This specimen comes from a study of identical twins. Study-wide results and caveats: Invariant T cells like MAIT and iNKT could partly confound the zero-insertion analyses. A lower insertion count was a feature of abundant cord blood beta clonotypes, with no such feature in memory repertoires. The analysis was cross-sectional rather than longitudinal within donors.

TCRdb re-derived calls from the 5' RACE reads in MiXCR, one entry per CDR3 protein. The repertoire holds 1.5 million to 2 million distinct CDR3 sequences, with around 33% as singletons. The CDR3 length is 13 residues. Germline CDR1 reads SNHLY; CDR2 reads FYNNEI. V lost 4 bases, J lost 6 bases, and 9 bases lay in between. What was sequenced was cord blood. The chain joins TRBV2 to TRBJ2-2; a weak D match, TRBD1 (6 bases). This receptor was identified in a newborn girl in good health. CDR3 DNA sequence: TGTGCCAGCAGTGGAGAGGGGGCCGGGGAGCTGTTTTTT. Translated, it gives CASSGEGAGELFF.